This T cell receptor beta chain was profiled in a study of vaccination and CD4 T cells after COVID-19. Study context: Median time from second vaccine dose to sampling was about 70 days (14 to 241).

Treatment defined: approximately 9-day PBMC culture with coronavirus spike peptide pools or control peptides (ViraFEST assay). As concerns this clonotype: The antigen is undetermined.

In germline, CDR1 is SNHLY, CDR2 FYNNEI. The CDR3 covers 15 residues. The V end was cut by 6 bases, the J end by 1 base, with 10 bases between. Sequenced with the Oncomine TCR Beta short-read assay was DNA taken from cultured CD4+ T cells. TCRdb re-analysed the PCR reads in MiXCR, keeping a single row per CDR3 protein. The sample lists around 8,000 distinct CDR3 sequences, 48% occurring once. This clonotype was sampled from a human donor who had recovered from COVID-19. Material for sequencing was CD4+ T cells from blood, cultured in vitro. This rearrangement joins TRBV2 to TRBJ2-6, with D uncertain. The CDR3 region is CASRYTDSGANVLTF. The CDR3 nucleotides read TGTGCCAGCAGGTATACAGATTCTGGGGCCAACGTCCTGACTTTC. Based on the CDR3 plus reference TRBV2 and TRBJ2-6, the full variable domain is EPEVTQTPSHQVTQMGQEVILRCVPISNHLYFYWYRQILGQKVEFLVSFYNNEISEKSEIFDDQFSVERPDGSNFTLKIRSTKLEDSAMYFCASRYTDSGANVLTFGAGSRLTVL.